Reported below is one T cell receptor (beta chain). Its antigen remains unknown. These data originate in a study of long-term antiretroviral therapy in people with HIV. Broader study findings: Collection of the blood, which took place between about 2003 and 2017, possibly occurred under older ART regimens. Clones that had undergone expansion before ART prevailed in the repertoire throughout all time points.

Researchers report immunoSEQ v3.0 was run at survey level. This table comes from immunoSEQ multiplex PCR, and its TCRdb copy is limited to in-frame clones, with some not included. The sample carries under 20,000 clones, 90% to 95% recorded once. The CDR3 is 15 amino acids. The germline CDR1 and CDR2 sequences are SGHDT and YYEEEE. The ends lost 0 bases at V and 3 bases at J; junction bases unmatched: 6. Sequencing used unsorted PBMCs, obtained 3 years after starting antiretroviral therapy. This sequence originates from a man aged 50-59 years with HIV. The chain links TRBV5-6 to TRBJ2-7, with 7 bases matching TRBD1. The CDR3 loop is CASSLAGTVLYEQYF. In nucleotides, the CDR3 is TGTGCCAGCAGCTTGGCCGGGACAGTACTCTACGAGCAGTACTTC.